The following is a T cell receptor beta chain sequence with its context. No antigen is known for it. Trimming left V 3 bases short and J 5 bases short, with 16 bases between. CDR1 is SEHNR, CDR2 FQNEAQ, per germline (reference sequence). The CDR3 spans 15 residues. This sample was taken from a study of beta chain features in type 1 diabetes. Regarding the study as a whole: Type 1 diabetes patients had fewer VDJ junction insertions and more deletions. cDNA-based reads could over-represent cells with high TCR expression. All four CD4+ subsets from Type 1 diabetes patients carried moderately but significantly shorter TCRB CDR3s.

One heparinised blood draw, averaging roughly 110 mL, came from each donor. Purities over 95% were achieved in all sorted populations. TCRB transcripts that were expressed got sequenced, as all of the isolated RNA had been reverse transcribed. Here immunoSEQ multiplex PCR was the method, and the copy in TCRdb shows in-frame clones only, minus some. This table holds roughly 180,000 clones, 7.8% found once. The gene calls are TRBV7-9 and TRBJ2-5; D is perhaps TRBD1 (5 bases). Sequencing input: central memory CD4+ T cells from blood. This receptor was obtained from a woman in her 40s with type 1 diabetes. In DNA, the CDR3 is TGTGCCAGCAGCTTTTCAGGGCAGTTGGCGGAGACCCAGTACTTC. It translates to CASSFSGQLAETQYF.